Shown below are 32 T cell receptor beta chains from a single sample sequenced in a study of CD8 T cells in ankylosing spondylitis. These receptors are not linked to any known antigen. The study's findings and limits: It appeared that ankylosing spondylitis blood was characterized by a TCR beta motif of 8 or 9 highly homologous variants.

Using its own MiXCR run on the 5' RACE reads, TCRdb lists one record per CDR3 protein. The sample holds about 500,000 distinct CDR3 sequences; approximately 5.3% are singletons and the top ten take approximately 3.5%. The sequencing input was blood, either unsorted or a sorted T cell fraction (not recorded which). These receptors all stem from a male donor with ankylosing spondylitis.

This clonotype was seen ten or more times. The J gene is TRBJ1-2, the V gene TRBV5-1, with D tentatively TRBD1 (6 bases). Trimming pared 4 bases from V and 3 bases from J, leaving 16 bases between. CDR1 SGHRS and CDR2 YFSETQ come from the germline V gene. This CDR3 is built from 15 residues. CDR3 sequence: CASSRGTNRDYGYTF. CDR3 DNA sequence: TGCGCCAGCAGCCGGGGCACCAACAGGGACTATGGCTACACCTTC.

This clonotype was detected many times. Here the CDR3 DNA reads TGTGCCAGCAGCTTAGCCCAGGGGGCCTATGGCTACACCTTC. Its translation: CASSLAQGAYGYTF. V gene TRBV7-2 combines with J gene TRBJ1-2, with TRBD1 identical over 8 bases. J was trimmed by 4 bases and V by 0 bases; bases with no gene match: 1. Looked up from germline, CDR1 is SGHTA and CDR2 is FQGNSA. This CDR3 contains 14 residues. The variable domain in full, completed from reference TRBV7-2 and TRBJ1-2, reads GAGVSQSPSNKVTEKGKDVELRCDPISGHTALYWYRQSLGQGLEFLIYFQGNSAPDKSGLPSDRFSAERTGGSVSTLTIQRTQQEDSAVYLCASSLAQGAYGYTFGSGTRLTVV.

Ten or more counts support this clonotype. V is TRBV24-1 and J is TRBJ2-1; 10 bases line up with TRBD1. The CDR3 sequence is 14 residues long. V was clipped by 3 bases and J by 8 bases; unmatched bases: 3. The V gene's germline CDR1 is KGHDR and CDR2 SFDVKD. This chain's CDR3 is CATSDPGQGDEQFF. The CDR3 bases are TGTGCCACCAGTGATCCCGGACAGGGGGATGAGCAGTTCTTC.

This chain joins TRBV5-1 and TRBJ2-7, with a tentative D call TRBD1 (6 bases). Trimming took off 4 bases at V and 3 bases at J, with 20 bases between the two ends. The germline gives CDR1 SGHRS, CDR2 YFSETQ. The CDR3 totals 16 residues. This chain's CDR3 is CASSRDIRMARYEQYF. The DNA for the CDR3 is TGCGCCAGCAGCCGGGACATCAGAATGGCCCGCTACGAGCAGTACTTC.

This clonotype was recorded many times. The genes are TRBV29-1 and TRBJ2-5, with a tentative D call TRBD2 (6 bases). This CDR3 comprises 10 residues. The V end was cut by 4 bases, the J end by 11 bases, with 11 bases between. Germline V gene data show CDR1 as SQVTM and CDR2 as ANQGSEA. The CDR3 DNA follows: TGCAGCGTTGGAGTAGGGACTCAGTACTTC. Translation gives CSVGVGTQYF. Full variable domain (missing parts from reference TRBV29-1 and TRBJ2-5): SAVISQKPSRDICQRGTSLTIQCQVDSQVTMMFWYRQQPGQSLTLIATANQGSEATYESGFVIDKFPISRPNLTFSTLTVSNMSPEDSSIYLCSVGVGTQYFGPGTRLLVL.

At least ten counts were recorded for this clonotype. J is TRBJ1-1 and V is TRBV5-5; 7 positions match TRBD1. This CDR3 is 15 amino acids long. V dropped 6 bases and J dropped 3; count of bases not matched to a gene: 11. Germline values: CDR1 SGHKS, CDR2 YYEKEE (reference sequence). CDR3 residues: CASTTRTGMDTEAFF. CDR3 nucleotide sequence: TGTGCCAGCACCACTAGGACAGGTATGGACACTGAAGCTTTCTTT.

This clonotype was detected ten times or more. V usage is TRBV6-1 and J usage is TRBJ1-1, with D hard to call. CDR3 length equals 13 residues. V was cut by 6 bases and J by 10 bases, with 18 bases left in between. Germline lookup yields CDR1 MNHNS and CDR2 SASEGT. The CDR3 here is CASRPGPWLSAFF. CDR3 coding DNA: TGTGCCAGCAGACCCGGACCGTGGTTATCAGCTTTCTTT.

The gene calls are TRBV6-2 or TRBV6-3 and TRBJ2-1; TRBD1 or TRBD2 may be the D gene (5 bases each). CDR3 length equals 18 residues. V shed 2 bases and J shed 1 base, with 18 bases lying between them. CDR1 is MNHEY and CDR2 is SVGEGT in the germline V gene. DNA for the CDR3: TGTGCCAGCAGTTACGTGGTGGGGGAAGGGGTGTCCTACAATGAGCAGTTCTTC. It is translated as CASSYVVGEGVSYNEQFF.

This clonotype was counted at least ten times. The chain joins TRBV10-3 to TRBJ2-2, with unresolved D. Germline-derived CDR1 and CDR2 are ENHRY and SYGVKD. This CDR3 is 17 amino acids long. Trimming stripped 2 bases from V and 2 bases from J, with 15 bases between. The CDR3 loop reads CAISEPRASHNTGELFF. The CDR3 nucleotides are TGTGCCATCAGTGAGCCCCGAGCCTCGCATAACACCGGGGAGCTGTTTTTT.

The rearrangement links TRBV6-5 to TRBJ2-4; D is possibly TRBD1 or TRBD2 (5 bases each). This CDR3 has 15 residues. Germline CDR1 and CDR2: MNHEY and SVGAGI. Trimming took off 2 bases at V and 7 bases at J, with 15 bases between the two ends. The CDR3 is CASSYGPGTTNIQYF. CDR3 nucleotide sequence: TGTGCCAGCAGTTACGGCCCCGGGACGACTAACATTCAGTACTTC.

This clonotype was detected ten times or more. The J gene is TRBJ2-1, the V gene TRBV11-1; 10 bases are a match to TRBD2. Unmatched junction bases numbered 9, after V lost 2 bases and J lost 2 bases. This CDR3 spans 18 amino acids. Germline V gene lookup returns CDR1 SGHAT and CDR2 FQDESV (reference sequence). The CDR3 loop is CASSLRAGGPKAYNEQFF. The CDR3 DNA sequence: TGTGCCAGCAGCTTAAGAGCGGGAGGGCCAAAGGCCTACAATGAGCAGTTCTTC.

Ten or more counts support this clonotype. The rearrangement links TRBV10-3 to TRBJ2-6; D ambiguous. The CDR3 has 16 amino acids. Trimming took off 5 bases at V and 0 bases at J, with 11 bases between the two ends. Germline CDR1 is ENHRY and CDR2 is SYGVKD. CDR3 sequence reads: CAISPHTLSGANVLTF. DNA for the CDR3: TGTGCCATCAGTCCTCATACACTCTCTGGGGCCAACGTCCTGACTTTC.

This clonotype was observed many times. The chain carries TRBV4-3 and TRBJ2-7; D is uncertain. From germline, CDR1 is LGHNA and CDR2 YSLEER. The CDR3 consists of 16 residues. The V end was cut by 0 bases, the J end by 3 bases, with 15 bases between. CDR3 in amino acids: CASSQEWAQPGYEQYF. In DNA form, the CDR3 reads TGCGCCAGCAGCCAAGAATGGGCACAGCCCGGCTACGAGCAGTACTTC.

This clonotype was seen many times. For the CDR3, the DNA is TGCAGTGCTTGGACAGGGCAGAACACTGAAGCTTTCTTT. It codes for CSAWTGQNTEAFF. The chain employs TRBV20-1 and TRBJ1-1, with TRBD1 matching 8 bases. V trimming: 5 bases; J trimming: 1 base; junction bases outside the gene matches: 3. The CDR3 is 13 residues long. From germline, CDR1 is DFQATT and CDR2 SNEGSKA (reference sequence).

This clonotype has at least ten counts. This chain's CDR3 is CASSLVGTVDEQYF. Here the CDR3 DNA reads TGTGCCAGCAGTTTAGTAGGGACAGTAGACGAGCAGTACTTC. The V gene is TRBV12-3 or TRBV12-4, the J gene TRBJ2-7, with 7 bases aligning to TRBD1. The V segment lost 1 base and the J segment 5 bases; nucleotides outside the gene matches: 5. The length of the CDR3 is 14 residues.

This clonotype was seen many times. V usage is TRBV10-3 and J usage is TRBJ1-5; a possible D gene is TRBD1 (6 bases). CDR3 length equals 14 residues. The germline V and J ends were trimmed by 10 bases and 3 bases, with 16 bases remaining between them. CDR1 and CDR2 from the germline V gene are ENHRY and SYGVKD. The DNA for the CDR3 is TGTGCCAGCGAGCCTACAGGGAACAATCAGCCCCAGCATTTT. Translating gives CASEPTGNNQPQHF.

This sequence joins TRBV7-9 and TRBJ2-1; no reliable D call. Trimming shortened V by 11 bases and J by 3 bases, and 17 bases separated the two germline ends. Germline values: CDR1 SEHNR, CDR2 FQNEAQ (reference sequence). The CDR3 consists of 14 residues. In DNA form, the CDR3 reads TGTGCCGGAAGAAATAGTGGGGTCTACAATGAGCAGTTCTTC. Translated, it gives CAGRNSGVYNEQFF.

Many counts were recorded for this clonotype. The chain combines TRBV6-2 or TRBV6-3 with TRBJ1-3; D not resolved. The CDR3 length is 17 residues. The ends were cut back, 4 bases at V and 0 bases at J, with 16 bases in the middle. CDR1 MNHEY and CDR2 SVGEGT come from the germline V gene. The CDR3 loop is CASSWYTAALSGNTIYF. The CDR3 nucleotides read TGTGCCAGCAGTTGGTATACGGCGGCCCTCTCTGGAAACACCATATATTTT.

This clonotype was counted many times. This chain joins TRBV5-1 and TRBJ2-1, with unresolved D. V lost 2 bases and J lost 10, with 19 bases in between. Germline-derived CDR1 and CDR2 are SGHRS and YFSETQ. CDR3 length: 15 residues. CDR3: CASSFAASNSGEQFF. CDR3 DNA: TGCGCCAGCAGCTTTGCGGCTAGTAATTCTGGGGAGCAGTTCTTC. Drawing the rest from reference TRBV5-1 and TRBJ2-1, the complete variable domain is KAGVTQTPRYLIKTRGQQVTLSCSPISGHRSVSWYQQTPGQGLQFLFEYFSETQRNKGNFPGRFSGRQFSNSRSEMNVSTLELGDSALYLCASSFAASNSGEQFFGPGTRLTVL.

At least ten counts were recorded for this clonotype. Here the CDR3 reads CASSAYYTDTQYF. The CDR3 DNA is TGTGCCAGCAGCGCCTACTACACAGATACGCAGTATTTT. J is TRBJ2-3 and V is TRBV7-2; the D is unclear. The V gene's germline CDR1 is SGHTA and CDR2 FQGNSA. V lost 5 bases to trimming and J lost 2 bases, with 8 bases between them. The CDR3 sequence is 13 residues long.

This clonotype was seen many times. The V call is TRBV20-1, the J call TRBJ2-7; 8 bases map to TRBD2. After removal of 5 bases from V and 2 bases from J, the junction contained 5 bases not matched to a gene. Germline V gene lookup returns CDR1 DFQATT and CDR2 SNEGSKA (reference sequence). The CDR3 contains 13 residues. Written as DNA, the CDR3 is TGCAGTGCTGAAAGGGGACTAGCCTACGAGCAGTACTTC. This encodes CSAERGLAYEQYF.

This clonotype appeared many times. J is TRBJ1-2 and V is TRBV12-3 or TRBV12-4; tentatively, D is TRBD1 (5 bases). There are 13 residues in the CDR3. Between the trimmed V and J ends, which lost 6 bases and 8 bases, there was a span of 16 bases. In nucleotides, the CDR3 is TGTGCCAGCAGAACGCATGGCCGGGGGGGCTACACCTTC. This sequence encodes CASRTHGRGGYTF.

This clonotype was seen ten or more times. This sequence joins TRBV5-1 and TRBJ2-1, with 10 bases that match TRBD2. The J segment lost 4 bases and the V segment lost 0 bases, leaving 4 bases of the junction unmatched. This CDR3 is 16 amino acids long. The germline gives CDR1 SGHRS, CDR2 YFSETQ. CDR3 sequence: CASSLAASGGYNEQFF. The CDR3 DNA is TGCGCCAGCAGCTTGGCGGCTAGCGGGGGATACAATGAGCAGTTCTTC.

This clonotype was seen many times. This rearrangement joins TRBV29-1 to TRBJ2-1; tentative D call: TRBD2 (6 bases). Germline V lookup: CDR1 SQVTM, CDR2 ANQGSEA. The CDR3 sequence is 13 residues long. V dropped 7 bases and J dropped 4 bases, with 14 bases sitting between them. The CDR3 is CSAWDLTYNEQFF. The CDR3 DNA sequence: TGCAGCGCTTGGGACTTGACATACAATGAGCAGTTCTTC.

The chain joins TRBV28 to TRBJ2-7, with 7 bases lining up with TRBD2. The CDR3 has 15 amino acids. The V gene end was trimmed by 5 bases and the J gene end by 3 bases; junction bases not matched to a gene: 10. CDR1 and CDR2 (germline): MDHEN, SYDVKM. CDR3 amino acids: CASSPVKGGRYEQYF. DNA for the CDR3: TGTGCCAGCAGTCCCGTGAAGGGAGGGCGCTACGAGCAGTACTTC.

This clonotype has ten or more counts. This chain joins TRBV4-3 and TRBJ2-5; the D is unclear. Per the germline V gene, CDR1 is LGHNA and CDR2 is YSLEER. Trimming stripped 6 bases from V and 3 bases from J, with 11 bases between. CDR3 length equals 13 residues. The CDR3 here is CASSRLTEETQYF. CDR3 nucleotides: TGCGCCAGCAGTCGGCTAACAGAAGAGACCCAGTACTTC.

This clonotype was recorded many times. The V and J genes are TRBV5-1 and TRBJ1-1, with D unresolved. Trimming cost V 0 bases and J 0 bases, with 6 bases left between them. Germline V gene sequence: CDR1 SGHRS, CDR2 YFSETQ. The CDR3 loop spans 14 amino acids. The CDR3 region is CASSLDGVNTEAFF. CDR3 nucleotides: TGCGCCAGCAGCTTGGATGGGGTGAACACTGAAGCTTTCTTT.

This clonotype came up many times. DNA of the CDR3: TGTGCCAGCTACGACTGGAACACTGAAGCTTTCTTT. Its translation: CASYDWNTEAFF. The V gene is TRBV28, the J gene TRBJ1-1; D remains ambiguous. Germline lookup yields CDR1 MDHEN and CDR2 SYDVKM. CDR3 length: 12 amino acids. Trimming took off 8 bases at V and 1 base at J, with 8 bases between the two ends. Variable domain in full (rest from reference TRBV28 and TRBJ1-1): DVKVTQSSRYLVKRTGEKVFLECVQDMDHENMFWYRQDPGLGLRLIYFSYDVKMKEKGDIPEGYSVSREKKERFSLILESASTNQTSMYLCASYDWNTEAFFGQGTRLTVV.

This clonotype was seen repeatedly, ten times or more. V and J are TRBV29-1 and TRBJ2-3; TRBD2 matches 10 bases. This CDR3 contains 14 residues. The ends lost 6 bases at V and 0 bases at J; junction bases unmatched: 3. From germline, CDR1 is SQVTM and CDR2 ANQGSEA. This CDR3 reads CSVRTSGSTDTQYF. DNA for the CDR3: TGCAGCGTACGGACTAGCGGCAGCACAGATACGCAGTATTTT.

This clonotype was recorded many times. V gene TRBV20-1 combines with J gene TRBJ2-2, with 8 positions matching TRBD1. J was trimmed by 2 bases and V by 3 bases; bases with no gene match: 5. This CDR3 region has 15 residues. From germline, CDR1 is DFQATT and CDR2 SNEGSKA (reference sequence). CDR3 in DNA: TGCAGTGCTAGGCGACAGGGGCGAAACACCGGGGAGCTGTTTTTT. As protein: CSARRQGRNTGELFF.

This clonotype was seen many times. The gene calls are TRBV6-1 and TRBJ2-7; D could derive from TRBD1 or TRBD2 (7 bases each). V shed 5 bases and J shed 6 bases, with 26 bases lying between them. CDR1 MNHNS and CDR2 SASEGT come from the germline V gene. The CDR3 has 17 amino acids. The CDR3 reads CASSPAYEGRGEGEQYF. The CDR3 DNA is TGTGCCAGCAGTCCGGCCTATGAGGGCAGGGGGGAGGGCGAGCAGTACTTC.

In its sample, this clonotype was seen many times. J is TRBJ1-2 and V is TRBV4-1; D is undetermined. Germline CDR1 reads MGHRA; CDR2 reads YSYEKL. CDR3 length equals 14 residues. Trimming pared 0 bases from V and 8 bases from J, leaving 13 bases between. CDR3 protein: CASSQDMARPGYTF. CDR3 DNA: TGCGCCAGCAGCCAAGACATGGCAAGGCCAGGCTACACCTTC.